Below, 7 T cell receptor beta chains from the same sample are listed, as sequenced in a study of molecular identifiers for immune sequencing clone quantification. TCRdb reprocessed the PCR reads via MiXCR and lists one record per CDR3 protein. The data show about 100,000 distinct CDR3 sequences, with approximately 40% seen just once and roughly 4.2% held by the top ten. Material: naive CD8+ T cells from blood, with Jurkat cell RNA spiked in. Subset meaning: FACS-sorted CD8+CD4-CCR7+CD45RA+ naive T cells. Receptors originate from a human donor in good health. Some libraries in this study had Jurkat cell RNA spiked in.

As to this clonotype: This may arise from a read error, as a much more abundant clone is one base away. This rearrangement joins TRBV5-3 to TRBJ2-3; maybe TRBD2 (5 bases). Being an ORF, TRBV5-3 has a function that is uncertain. The CDR3 runs to 15 residues. Here the CDR3 DNA reads TGTGCCAGCAGCACCGGGAATCTACTTGGAGATTCGCAGTATTTT. Translation: CASSTGNLLGDSQYF.

The J gene is TRBJ2-7, the V gene TRBV10-3, with D unresolved. V was cut by 6 bases and J by 1 base, with 10 bases left in between. The CDR3 consists of 13 residues. CDR1 and CDR2 from the germline V gene are ENHRY and SYGVKD. CDR3 nucleotides: TGTGCCATCAGGGACGGAGATTCCTACGAGCAGTACTTC. As protein: CAIRDGDSYEQYF.

The genes are TRBV23-1 and TRBJ2-4, with 10 positions matching TRBD1. TRBV23-1 carries the ORF label, with uncertain function. This CDR3 spans 15 amino acids. Trimming took 2 bases from V and 12 from J; bases not matched to a gene: 10. CDR3 bases: TGCGCCAGCAGTCAACCCGACAGGGGGCGGTGGAATCAGTACTTC. Residues: CASSQPDRGRWNQYF.

This clonotype was counted only a few times. This sequence joins TRBV13 and TRBJ2-3, with D perhaps matching TRBD1 (5 bases). This CDR3 is 15 amino acids long. CDR1 and CDR2 from the germline V gene are PRHDT and FYEKMQ (reference sequence). Deletions cut 5 bases from V and 2 bases from J, with 14 bases between. CDR3 nucleotides: TGTGCCAGCAGCCCTTGGACATTGTCCACAGATACGCAGTATTTT. Translating it yields CASSPWTLSTDTQYF.

Ten or more counts support this clonotype. The rearrangement uses TRBV13 and TRBJ2-7; no definite D call. Trimming took 5 bases from V and 4 from J, leaving 9 bases between them. This CDR3 region has 12 residues. Germline CDR1 is PRHDT and CDR2 is FYEKMQ (reference sequence). CDR3 protein: CASSPGPYEQYF. The CDR3 DNA reads TGTGCCAGCAGCCCGGGCCCGTACGAGCAGTACTTC.

With regard to this clonotype: A read error may explain this, as a much larger clone is one base away. V is TRBV7-6 and J is TRBJ1-6; 8 bases line up with TRBD1. Germline loops: CDR1 SGHVS, CDR2 FNYEAQ. This CDR3 spans 16 amino acids. The V and J ends lost 5 bases and 12 bases, in that order; junction bases with no gene match: 15. The CDR3 bases are TGTGCCAGCAGCCCCGAAGGGGCAGGGGGCCTTCTACCCCTCCACTTT. Translated: CASSPEGAGGLLPLHF.

V and J are TRBV24-1 and TRBJ2-1, with 8 bases matching TRBD2. Germline V gene lookup returns CDR1 KGHDR and CDR2 SFDVKD. V was clipped by 2 bases and J by 3 bases; unmatched bases: 5. There are 16 residues in the CDR3. CDR3 DNA sequence: TGTGCCACCAGTGATTCACTAGCGGTAAGCTACAATGAGCAGTTCTTC. Translated, it gives CATSDSLAVSYNEQFF.